Each of the 5 T cell receptor beta chains below was sequenced from the same sample in a study of radiation and T cells in renal cell carcinoma. Time point noted: baseline pretreatment blood. Treatment indicated: 15 Gy SBRT to primary tumor, nephrectomy 4 weeks later. Profiling relied on immunoSEQ multiplex PCR, and the TCRdb table lists in-frame clones only, not all of them. The sample holds approximately 94,000 clones, over 65% seen once. The material was blood, obtained from a patient whose treatment included radiotherapy and nephrectomy. Every receptor here comes from a man aged 55 to 70 with renal cell carcinoma.

V gene TRBV7-3 combines with J gene TRBJ1-1; possible D gene TRBD1, 6 bases. The V end lost 0 bases, the J end lost 4 bases, and 9 bases lay between the germline ends. This CDR3 is built from 14 residues. Germline V lookup: CDR1 SGHTA, CDR2 FQGTGA. The CDR3 DNA is TGTGCCAGCAGCTTAACTGGGGGGCGCACTGAAGCTTTCTTT. This codes for CASSLTGGRTEAFF.

The chain couples TRBV5-1 to TRBJ2-5; a weak D match, TRBD2 (6 bases). CDR1 is SGHRS, CDR2 YFSETQ, per germline. The CDR3 sequence is 21 residues long. V was cut by 0 bases and J by 1 base, with 28 bases left in between. This chain's CDR3 is CASSLGRRPVQGAGGQETQYF. In nucleotides, the CDR3 is TGCGCCAGCAGCTTGGGGCGACGCCCTGTGCAGGGAGCCGGGGGCCAAGAGACCCAGTACTTC.

The chain employs TRBV2 and TRBJ2-5; 13 bases agree with TRBD2. Losses at the gene ends were 8 bases for V and 3 bases for J; bases not matched to a gene: 3. The V gene's germline CDR1 is SNHLY and CDR2 FYNNEI. This CDR3 region has 14 residues. This chain's CDR3 is CASRGLAGEETQYF. The CDR3 coding sequence is TGTGCCAGCCGAGGACTAGCGGGAGAAGAGACCCAGTACTTC.

The rearrangement uses TRBV18 and TRBJ2-7, with D possibly matching TRBD2 (6 bases). The germline V gene has CDR1 KGHSH and CDR2 LQKENI. The CDR3 spans 16 residues. The V end lost 5 bases, the J end lost 6 bases, and 23 bases lay between the germline ends. The CDR3 sequence is CASSAGTPGARREQYF. The DNA of the CDR3 is TGTGCCAGCTCAGCGGGGACGCCCGGCGCAAGGCGCGAGCAGTACTTC.

The chain combines TRBV6-5 with TRBJ2-1; no definite D call. V shed 2 bases and J shed 7 bases, with 12 bases lying between them. Germline CDR1 reads MNHEY; CDR2 reads SVGAGI. The CDR3 is made up of 14 amino acids. Here the CDR3 DNA reads TGTGCCAGCAGTTACCTCGGTGTAGAAAATGAGCAGTTCTTC. Amino acids: CASSYLGVENEQFF.